The 21 T cell receptor beta chains listed next were all sequenced from one sample in a study of graft-versus-host responses after intestinal transplantation. TCRdb keeps only in-frame clones here, not all; method: immunoSEQ multiplex PCR. This sample yields tens of thousands of clones, of which 70% to 90% are seen a single time; around 0.35% belongs to the top ten. These TCRs' antigens remain unknown. This material consisted of unstimulated CD4+ T cells sorted from spleen or lymph node cells, taken before intestinal transplant. The receptors originated from a human donor who received an intestinal transplant.

The V and J genes are TRBV11-2 and TRBJ2-7; TRBD1 agrees at 10 bases. V dropped 5 bases and J dropped 3; count of bases not matched to a gene: 13. CDR3 length equals 17 residues. CDR1 SGHAT and CDR2 FQNNGV come from the germline V gene. The CDR3 spells CASSHHKPGQGNYEQYF. The CDR3 bases are TGTGCCAGCAGCCATCATAAGCCGGGACAGGGGAACTACGAGCAGTACTTC.

This chain connects TRBV6-6 to TRBJ2-7; a possible D gene is TRBD2 (6 bases). V lost 2 bases and J lost 2, with 16 bases in between. The V gene's germline CDR1 is MNHNY and CDR2 SVGAGI (reference sequence). This CDR3 has 16 amino acids. CDR3 bases: TGTGCCAGCAGTTACCCAGGTGTGGGGGGTACCTACGAGCAGTACTTC. Residues: CASSYPGVGGTYEQYF.

V usage is TRBV10-3 and J usage is TRBJ2-7; 8 bases line up with TRBD1. V was clipped by 5 bases and J by 3 bases; unmatched bases: 18. Germline CDR1 reads ENHRY; CDR2 reads SYGVKD. This CDR3 contains 18 residues. CDR3 residues: CAISFPTLGQGALYEQYF. Written as DNA, the CDR3 is TGTGCCATCAGTTTCCCCACCTTGGGGCAGGGGGCCCTCTACGAGCAGTACTTC.

The chain is built from TRBV11-2 and TRBJ1-4; 8 bases match TRBD1. Looked up from germline, CDR1 is SGHAT and CDR2 is FQNNGV. The V gene end was trimmed by 3 bases and the J gene end by 7 bases; junction bases not matched to a gene: 1. The CDR3 has 13 residues. CDR3 residues: CASSFGQGEKLFF. The DNA for the CDR3 is TGTGCCAGCAGCTTTGGACAGGGTGAAAAACTGTTTTTT.

The chain employs TRBV5-1 and TRBJ1-2, with 7 bases identical to TRBD1. The CDR3 contains 14 residues. The germline CDR1 and CDR2 sequences are SGHRS and YFSETQ. V was pared by 4 bases and J by 8 bases, with 11 bases of the junction left unmatched. The CDR3 coding sequence is TGCGCCAGCAGCGCCGGACAGGCTCTAGGAGGCTACACCTTC. Translated: CASSAGQALGGYTF.

The rearrangement uses TRBV9 and TRBJ1-5; D is ambiguous. Germline V gene data show CDR1 as SGDLS and CDR2 as YYNGEE. The germline V and J ends were trimmed by 0 bases and 5 bases, with 6 bases remaining between them. The CDR3 loop spans 13 amino acids. In nucleotides, the CDR3 is TGTGCCAGCAGCGTAGGCGGCTATCAGCCCCAGCATTTT. It specifies CASSVGGYQPQHF.

The gene calls are TRBV28 and TRBJ1-4; D possibly corresponds to TRBD1 (5 bases). CDR1 MDHEN and CDR2 SYDVKM come from the germline V gene. V was pared by 5 bases and J by 8 bases, with 21 bases between. The CDR3 is made up of 16 amino acids. CDR3 nucleotide sequence: TGTGCCAGCAGTGCCTCCCCGGGCCCAGGGCGGGAAAAACTGTTTTTT. Translated: CASSASPGPGREKLFF.

In regard to this clone: This specimen includes other DNA sequences encoding the same CDR3. V and J are TRBV7-9 and TRBJ1-6; TRBD1 is a possible D gene (5 bases). Trimming took 4 bases from V and 0 from J, leaving 13 bases between them. This CDR3 region has 17 residues. The germline V gene has CDR1 SEHNR and CDR2 FQNEAQ (reference sequence). CDR3 sequence: CASSWGVPGSYNSPLHF. In nucleotides, the CDR3 is TGTGCCAGCAGCTGGGGGGTCCCCGGCTCCTATAATTCACCCCTCCACTTT.

The chain joins TRBV30 to TRBJ1-5, with 7 bases fitting TRBD1. The CDR3 is 13 residues long. V shed 5 bases and J 6 bases; nucleotides not matched to a gene: 7. Germline V lookup: CDR1 GTSNPN, CDR2 SVGIG (reference sequence). CDR3 sequence reads: CAWAGGQSQPQHF. In DNA form, the CDR3 reads TGTGCCTGGGCAGGGGGACAATCTCAGCCCCAGCATTTT.

This clone was detected only once. The V and J genes are TRBV29-1 and TRBJ1-5; D is perhaps TRBD1 (5 bases). The CDR3 is made up of 16 amino acids. Germline V gene lookup returns CDR1 SQVTM and CDR2 ANQGSEA. V was trimmed by 4 bases and J by 4 bases, leaving 20 bases between them. CDR3 sequence (DNA): TGCAGCGTTGCGGGGTGGGGGGGAGGACCGAATCAGCCCCAGCATTTT. Encoded protein: CSVAGWGGGPNQPQHF.

The chain employs TRBV28 and TRBJ1-2, with 8 bases lining up with TRBD1. V gave up 7 bases and J gave up 4 bases; unmatched junction bases: 14. Germline CDR1 and CDR2: MDHEN and SYDVKM. This CDR3 contains 16 residues. CDR3 nucleotide sequence: TGTGCCAGCAACACACCGGCCACAGGGGGTTTCTATGGCTACACCTTC. Encoded protein: CASNTPATGGFYGYTF.

This clone was detected only once. The chain is built from TRBV19 and TRBJ1-1; 8 nucleotides match TRBD1. The CDR3 is 17 residues long. Germline CDR1 LNHDA, CDR2 SQIVND (reference sequence). V gave up 3 bases and J gave up 4 bases; unmatched junction bases: 13. The CDR3 reads CASSIPSPGRGLTEAFF. DNA for the CDR3: TGTGCCAGTAGTATCCCATCCCCGGGCAGGGGGCTCACTGAAGCTTTCTTT.

V is TRBV27 and J is TRBJ1-5; D is unclear. The CDR3 is 14 residues long. V lost 0 bases and J 11 bases, leaving 14 bases between the germline ends. CDR1 is MNHEY and CDR2 is SMNVEV in the germline V gene (reference sequence). CDR3 DNA: TGTGCCAGCAGTTTATCTGTGGGCTCCGGAACCCAGCATTTT. Protein: CASSLSVGSGTQHF.

The chain couples TRBV5-4 to TRBJ1-2, with 8 bases matching TRBD1. The ends lost 1 base at V and 6 bases at J; junction bases unmatched: 2. Germline V gene lookup returns CDR1 SGHNT and CDR2 YYREEE (reference sequence). The CDR3 extends over 13 amino acids. CDR3 residues: CASSLTGGDGYTF. DNA for the CDR3: TGTGCCAGCAGCTTGACAGGGGGAGATGGCTACACCTTC.

This sequence joins TRBV7-9 and TRBJ1-2; D is perhaps TRBD1 (5 bases). The V and J ends lost 4 bases and 8 bases respectively, with 11 bases between them. This CDR3 contains 12 residues. Germline CDR1 SEHNR, CDR2 FQNEAQ (reference sequence). Here the CDR3 DNA reads TGTGCCAGCAGCTCGGCAGGGTTGGGCTACACCTTC. Its translation: CASSSAGLGYTF.

V is TRBV5-1 and J is TRBJ1-2, with a tentative D call TRBD1 (5 bases). Germline CDR1 reads SGHRS; CDR2 reads YFSETQ. The length of the CDR3 is 13 residues. Between the trimmed V and J ends, which lost 3 bases and 8 bases, there was a span of 14 bases. CDR3 in amino acids: CASSSGGGGGYTF. The CDR3 DNA reads TGCGCCAGCAGCTCGGGGGGGGGTGGCGGCTACACCTTC.

The rearrangement joins TRBV6-5 to TRBJ2-1, with TRBD2 identical over 10 bases. From germline, CDR1 is MNHEY and CDR2 SVGAGI. The CDR3 runs 16 residues. With 4 bases clipped from V and 10 bases from J, the junction kept 13 bases outside the gene matches. CDR3 amino acids: CASSSALAGPIGEQFF. The CDR3 bases are TGTGCCAGCAGTTCCGCACTAGCGGGACCCATAGGGGAGCAGTTCTTC.

In DNA form, the CDR3 reads TGTGCCAGCAGCTTGGACAGGTACACAGATACGCAGTATTTT. Amino acids: CASSLDRYTDTQYF. This rearrangement joins TRBV7-3 to TRBJ2-3; 7 positions match TRBD1. CDR1 is SGHTA and CDR2 is FQGTGA in the germline V gene. The trim removed 3 bases at V and 2 bases at J, leaving 2 bases unmatched. This CDR3 has 14 amino acids.

The V gene is TRBV6-1, the J gene TRBJ2-1, with a possible D match to TRBD2 (6 bases). V lost 3 bases, J lost 0 bases, and 9 bases lay in between. From germline, CDR1 is MNHNS and CDR2 SASEGT. The CDR3 runs 15 residues. This CDR3 is CASSDDGSSYNEQFF. CDR3 DNA: TGTGCCAGCAGTGACGACGGGAGCTCCTACAATGAGCAGTTCTTC.

The gene calls are TRBV27 and TRBJ2-2, with D perhaps matching TRBD1 (6 bases). This CDR3 contains 21 residues. V was trimmed by 4 bases and J by 1 base, leaving 28 bases between them. Per germline, CDR1 MNHEY and CDR2 SMNVEV (reference sequence). CDR3 residues: CASSYQTGPTTQFMNTGELFF. For the CDR3, the DNA is TGTGCCAGCAGTTATCAGACAGGCCCAACCACACAATTCATGAACACCGGGGAGCTGTTTTTT.

The CDR3 here is CASSLVSGAEAFF. The CDR3, as DNA: TGTGCCAGCAGCTTGGTGTCAGGCGCTGAAGCTTTCTTT. The chain is built from TRBV5-6 and TRBJ1-1; D call uncertain. Germline lookup yields CDR1 SGHDT and CDR2 YYEEEE. Trimming pared 0 bases from V and 6 bases from J, leaving 9 bases between. The CDR3 consists of 13 residues.